A selection of T cell receptor beta chains follows, all from one sample in a study of blood T cell repertoires in COVID-19. Profiled with immunoSEQ multiplex PCR; TCRdb holds only in-frame clones, not every one. The sample has approximately 200,000 clones; more than 75% are singletons. Input material: peripheral blood. All receptors derive from a man aged 55 to 70 who had recovered from COVID-19. CDR3s leave out the opening cysteine and the closing phenylalanine or tryptophan.

TRBV14,ASSPLRGGWYTEAF
TRBV6-5,ASLRQETQY
TRBV19,ASSPNTGSPEAF
TRBV6-5,ASTRGGDEKLF
TRBV19,ASRGYRVRQPQH
TRBV19,ASSPLHRSNQPQH
TRBV7-3,ASSLDDRPQY
TRBV6-6,ASSDQGAYGYT
TRBV30,AWSADRISSVSYGYT
TRBV5-4,ASSLGGVNTEAF
TRBV9,ASSVGYRGKQNEKLF
TRBV30,AWQTGGSNQPQH
TRBV5-1,ASSPGTGTDTQY
TRBV2,ASDYSNYEQY
TRBV6-4,ASSSDTRGETQY
TRBV6-5,ASSYFSQQGFGYT
TRBV11-2,ASLEQGAYTGELF
TRBV19,ASSIDRVQPQH
TRBV19,ARRRDRGINTEAF
TRBV9,ASSTGPNSPLH
TRBV7-6,ASGNLYEQF
TRBV24-1,ATSSAGRGLQPQH
TRBV5-1,ASSLSQVSYEQY
TRBV3-1/TRBV3-2,ASSHPRTGRTYEQY
TRBV7-2,ASSLAQAETQY
TRBV2,ASSVENTIY
TRBV7-3,ASSLAGTSYNEQF
TRBV10-1,ASSEFGEGEQY
TRBV5-6,ASSLVTYRGQETQY
TRBV7-2,ASSTRVQETQY
TRBV7-2,ASSTGQAALYGYT
TRBV12-3/TRBV12-4,ASRNSRGYEQY
TRBV5-4,ASSRDAGTSGYEQY
TRBV19,ASSSSQTYEQY
TRBV28,ASAAWNEQF
TRBV12-3/TRBV12-4,ASSPFEPGEQY
TRBV9,ASSRWESSGNTIY
TRBV29-1,SVERSRSLTQY
TRBV30,AWSGGNYGYT
TRBV18,ASSPQSLGYT
TRBV4-2,ASSQIQGADRDTEAF
TRBV30,ALAPGQGPANYGYT
TRBV9,ASGLQTPTDTQY
TRBV5-1,ASSISPGGTDTQY
TRBV30,AWSGSGRGIQY
TRBV28,ASSSGSSGSSTDTQY
TRBV18,ASSPPAGGEDTQY
TRBV19,ASSPGGEPHEKLF
TRBV28,ASSPQTGLQPQH
TRBV11-2,ASSPGGTRNQPQH
TRBV19,ASSKHGQGVRYEQY